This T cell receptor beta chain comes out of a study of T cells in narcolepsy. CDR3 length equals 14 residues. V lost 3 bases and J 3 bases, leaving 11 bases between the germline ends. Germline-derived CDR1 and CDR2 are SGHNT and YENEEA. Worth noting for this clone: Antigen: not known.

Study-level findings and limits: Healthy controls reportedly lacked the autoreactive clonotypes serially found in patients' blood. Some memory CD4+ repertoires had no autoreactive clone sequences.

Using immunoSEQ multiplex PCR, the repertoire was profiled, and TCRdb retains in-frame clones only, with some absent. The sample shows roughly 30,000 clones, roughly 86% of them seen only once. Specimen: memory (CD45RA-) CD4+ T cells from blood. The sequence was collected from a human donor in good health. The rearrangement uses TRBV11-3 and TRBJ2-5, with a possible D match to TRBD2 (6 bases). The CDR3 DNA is TGTGCCAGCAGCTTGGGGGGTTTCAAAGAGACCCAGTACTTC. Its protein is CASSLGGFKETQYF.